This TCR beta chain stems from a study of T cells in Graves' hyperthyroidism and ophthalmopathy. With 8 bases clipped from V and 4 bases from J, the junction kept 8 bases outside the gene matches. Germline CDR1 and CDR2: SNHLY and FYNNEI. The CDR3 sequence is 13 residues long. This clonotype was counted many times. TCR beta CDR3 regions were amplified from RNA transcripts. Primed by the HTBI set, a first-round RT-PCR was run on the TCR CDR3. Each CDR3 protein is one row after TCRdb ran MiXCR on the multiplex PCR reads. The repertoire consists of about 590,000 distinct CDR3 sequences, with 14% occurring once and the leading ten covering around 7%.

The sequence was collected from a woman aged 18 to 35 with Graves' ophthalmopathy. Sequencing was done on a sample of blood. This chain links TRBV2 with TRBJ2-7; 7 positions agree with TRBD1. In DNA form, the CDR3 reads TGTGCCAGCCTTTTAACAGGGGTGTACGAGCAGTACTTC. It translates to CASLLTGVYEQYF.